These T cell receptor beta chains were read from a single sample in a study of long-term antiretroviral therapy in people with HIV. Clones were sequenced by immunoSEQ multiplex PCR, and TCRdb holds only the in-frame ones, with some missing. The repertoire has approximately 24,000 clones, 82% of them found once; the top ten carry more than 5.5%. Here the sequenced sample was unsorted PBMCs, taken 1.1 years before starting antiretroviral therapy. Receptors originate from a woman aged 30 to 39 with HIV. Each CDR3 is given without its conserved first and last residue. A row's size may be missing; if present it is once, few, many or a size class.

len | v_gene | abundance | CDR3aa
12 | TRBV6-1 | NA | ASSPDTWNTEAF
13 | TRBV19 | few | ASSRDRTMNTEAF
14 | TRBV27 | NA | ASSPPGTPNSYEQY
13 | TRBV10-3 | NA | AIGPSDRAYNEQF
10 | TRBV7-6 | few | ASSSTTPEQY
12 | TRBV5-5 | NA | ASSIGYGATEAF
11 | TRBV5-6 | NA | ASSLGGATEAF
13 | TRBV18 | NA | ASSPSTGPQETQY
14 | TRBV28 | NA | ASSTPGTLRDYGYT
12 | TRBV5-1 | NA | ASSPGQVADTQY
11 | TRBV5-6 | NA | ASSSDREVGYT
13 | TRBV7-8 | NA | ASSGGTGMNTEAF
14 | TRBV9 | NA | ASSVGGGWNTGELF
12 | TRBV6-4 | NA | ASSEWQDTGELF
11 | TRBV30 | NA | AWINPGVGTQY
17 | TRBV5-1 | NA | ASSLYSGTGQSGANVLT
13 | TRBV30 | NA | AWSVGATNTGELF
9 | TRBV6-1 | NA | ATRGNSPLH
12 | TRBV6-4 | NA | ASSPSGDTGELF
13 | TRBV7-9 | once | ASSLGSGLSYGYT